The text below deals with one T cell receptor beta chain. As to time point: pre-treatment baseline. Samples come from before therapy and from week 3 after the first blockade cycle. These data originate in a study of blood T cell dynamics during melanoma immunotherapy. Germline assignment: CDR1 SGHRS and CDR2 YFSETQ. With 5 bases removed from V and 5 bases from J, the gap between germline ends came to 16 bases. The CDR3 consists of 14 residues. Every bulk PBMC sample received the same 350 ng of DNA. Profiled with immunoSEQ multiplex PCR; TCRdb holds only in-frame clones, not every one. The profile shows more than 5,000 clones, 87% of them singletons.

Here the sequenced sample was blood, taken from a patient treated with checkpoint blockade. This chain links TRBV5-1 with TRBJ2-5, with D tentatively TRBD2 (6 bases). This receptor was identified in a human donor with melanoma. CDR3 amino acids: CASRPPGEIETQYF. CDR3 bases: TGCGCCAGCAGGCCTCCGGGAGAGATCGAGACCCAGTACTTC.